One sample yielded the 30 T cell receptor beta chains listed below, sequenced in a study of T-cell reconstitution after alpha-beta-depleted transplantation in children. Construction of the TCRbeta library involved unique molecular identifiers. From the PCR reads, TCRdb called clonotypes with MiXCR, one entry per CDR3 protein. The data contain around 100,000 distinct CDR3 sequences, approximately 8% of them singletons. The starting material was PBMCs, obtained before TCRalphabeta/CD19-depleted stem cell transplant. All receptors come from a boy aged 2-9 years with acute lymphoblastic leukemia, due to receive a stem cell transplant.

This clonotype showed up just a few times. The rearrangement links TRBV12-3 or TRBV12-4 to TRBJ1-5; TRBD1 might be the D (6 bases). Trimming removed 3 bases at V and 0 bases at J, with 9 bases between. The CDR3 consists of 15 residues. In DNA, the CDR3 is TGTGCCAGCAGTTTCCGGACAGATAGCAATCAGCCCCAGCATTTT. Translation: CASSFRTDSNQPQHF.

This clonotype is labeled as medium-sized (0.01 to 0.1%). CDR3 DNA sequence: TGTGCCAGCAGCCGAAGTCTGCCTCAAGAGACCCAGTACTTC. It codes for CASSRSLPQETQYF. The gene calls are TRBV7-2 and TRBJ2-5; D remains unclear. CDR3 length: 14 residues. Trimming shortened V by 5 bases and J by 2 bases, and 12 bases separated the two germline ends. Germline lookup yields CDR1 SGHTA and CDR2 FQGNSA.

This clonotype was observed at least ten times. This sequence joins TRBV20-1 and TRBJ1-5; D ambiguous. There are 14 residues in the CDR3. The V gene's germline CDR1 is DFQATT and CDR2 SNEGSKA (reference sequence). The V and J ends lost 0 bases and 6 bases respectively, with 12 bases between them. The CDR3 region has the DNA TGCAGTGCTAGAGATCTCCTTCGGGGTCAGCCCCAGCATTTT. As protein: CSARDLLRGQPQHF.

The rearrangement joins TRBV5-1 to TRBJ2-3, with 7 bases fitting TRBD1. The germline gives CDR1 SGHRS, CDR2 YFSETQ. J was trimmed by 1 base and V by 4 bases; bases with no gene match: 9. This CDR3 comprises 16 residues. The CDR3 reads CASSATGGQGTDTQYF. The CDR3, as DNA: TGCGCCAGCAGCGCGACCGGCGGACAGGGCACAGATACGCAGTATTTT.

V and J are TRBV11-3 and TRBJ2-7, with D perhaps given as TRBD1 or TRBD2 (6 bases each). The CDR3 has 15 residues. Germline CDR1 is SGHNT and CDR2 is YENEEA. The germline V and J ends were trimmed by 2 bases and 2 bases, with 13 bases remaining between them. Here the CDR3 DNA reads TGTGCCAGCAGCTTATCCAGGGGAGGTACCTACGAGCAGTACTTC. It specifies CASSLSRGGTYEQYF.

The V gene is TRBV7-9, the J gene TRBJ2-7, with a weak D call TRBD1 (5 bases). The V gene lost 2 bases and the J gene lost 3 bases, with 8 bases spanning the gap. Germline CDR1 and CDR2: SEHNR and FQNEAQ (reference sequence). The CDR3 is 13 amino acids. The CDR3 sequence is CASSLTQGYEQYF. In DNA, the CDR3 is TGTGCCAGCAGCTTAACGCAGGGCTACGAGCAGTACTTC.

This clonotype was observed at least ten times. The V gene is TRBV6-2 or TRBV6-3, the J gene TRBJ1-5; TRBD1 aligns across 8 bases. In germline, CDR1 is MNHEY, CDR2 SVGEGT. This CDR3 has 15 residues. With V trimmed by 6 bases and J by 3 bases, 7 bases remained unmatched. The CDR3 nucleotides are TGTGCCAGCAGACCAGGGACAGGAACCAATCAGCCCCAGCATTTT. Amino acids: CASRPGTGTNQPQHF.

The chain recombines TRBV2 with TRBJ2-1; 11 nucleotides agree with TRBD1. Trimming removed 5 bases from V and 0 bases from J; junction bases left unmatched: 18. This CDR3 is 21 amino acids long. Germline V gives CDR1 SNHLY, CDR2 FYNNEI. This CDR3 is CASSSITGQGDLFSSYNEQFF. The CDR3 DNA is TGTGCCAGCAGTTCTATAACGGGACAGGGGGATCTATTTAGCTCCTACAATGAGCAGTTCTTC. The full variable domain, in which reference TRBV2 and TRBJ2-1 provide the parts outside the CDR3, is EPEVTQTPSHQVTQMGQEVILRCVPISNHLYFYWYRQILGQKVEFLVSFYNNEISEKSEIFDDQFSVERPDGSNFTLKIRSTKLEDSAMYFCASSSITGQGDLFSSYNEQFFGPGTRLTVL.

At least ten counts were recorded for this clonotype. The chain joins TRBV25-1 to TRBJ2-2; D call uncertain. Germline CDR1 is MGHDK and CDR2 is SYGVNS. V gave up 3 bases and J gave up 3 bases, with 8 bases separating them. This CDR3 has 14 residues. CDR3 loop: CASSDSPDTGELFF. DNA of the CDR3: TGTGCCAGCAGTGATTCCCCAGACACCGGGGAGCTGTTTTTT.

The rearrangement links TRBV3-1 to TRBJ1-4; D is ambiguous. Germline assignment: CDR1 LGHDT and CDR2 YNNKEL (reference sequence). Trimming took off 4 bases at V and 6 bases at J, with 15 bases between the two ends. The CDR3 covers 15 residues. For the CDR3, the DNA is TGTGCCAGCAGCCCAAGTGGATGGGTCTATGAAAAACTGTTTTTT. Translation: CASSPSGWVYEKLFF.

This clonotype was detected many times. CDR3 sequence reads: CASSFGTGGTDTQYF. CDR3 coding DNA: TGCGCCAGCAGCTTCGGGACAGGGGGCACAGATACGCAGTATTTT. The chain combines TRBV5-1 with TRBJ2-3; 10 nucleotides match TRBD1. The germline gives CDR1 SGHRS, CDR2 YFSETQ. J gave up 1 base and V 2 bases, and 1 base lay outside the gene matches. This CDR3 is 15 amino acids long.

This clonotype was seen ten or more times. The rearrangement joins TRBV10-3 to TRBJ1-5; D may be TRBD1 (5 bases). Per the germline V gene, CDR1 is ENHRY and CDR2 is SYGVKD. The CDR3 runs to 13 residues. V was pared by 7 bases and J by 3 bases, with 10 bases between. Written as DNA, the CDR3 is TGTGCCATCACGGGGGGAAACAATCAGCCCCAGCATTTT. Protein: CAITGGNNQPQHF.

This clonotype was found many times. The chain employs TRBV20-1 and TRBJ1-4, with TRBD1 matching 10 bases. CDR1 and CDR2 from the germline V gene are DFQATT and SNEGSKA (reference sequence). V was clipped by 6 bases and J by 8 bases; unmatched bases: 6. The CDR3 contains 13 residues. CDR3 sequence (DNA): TGCAGTGCCGGAGGACAGGGGGGGGAAAAACTGTTTTTT. Protein: CSAGGQGGEKLFF.

This clonotype was seen at least ten times. The chain combines TRBV5-5 with TRBJ2-7, with D perhaps assigned TRBD1 or TRBD2 (5 bases each). Germline V gene data show CDR1 as SGHKS and CDR2 as YYEKEE (reference sequence). Trimming took 3 bases from V and 3 from J, leaving 13 bases between them. This CDR3 is 14 amino acids long. The CDR3 coding sequence is TGTGCCAGCAGCTCGGGACCGAGTAGCTACGAGCAGTACTTC. It codes for CASSSGPSSYEQYF.

The table lists this clonotype with many counts. This rearrangement joins TRBV28 to TRBJ2-3; D call uncertain. The CDR3 runs to 13 residues. Between the trimmed V and J ends, which lost 11 bases and 3 bases, there was a span of 15 bases. From germline, CDR1 is MDHEN and CDR2 SYDVKM. The CDR3 sequence: CAASSGRTDTQYF. CDR3 nucleotide sequence: TGTGCCGCGAGTTCCGGGCGAACAGATACGCAGTATTTT.

This clonotype was found many times. V usage is TRBV3-1 and J usage is TRBJ1-3, with D perhaps matching TRBD1 (5 bases). The CDR3 length is 15 residues. Germline CDR1 reads LGHDT; CDR2 reads YNNKEL (reference sequence). Trimming stripped 4 bases from V and 4 bases from J, with 14 bases between. The CDR3 reads CASSPLQGKGNTIYF. The CDR3 coding sequence is TGTGCCAGCAGCCCTCTTCAGGGTAAGGGAAACACCATATATTTT.

The chain employs TRBV28 and TRBJ2-7; 7 nucleotides line up with TRBD1. V lost 6 bases to trimming and J lost 1 base; unmatched junction nucleotides: 9. The CDR3 spans 15 residues. The germline V gene encodes CDR1 MDHEN and CDR2 SYDVKM. The CDR3 DNA reads as TGTGCCAGCAGCCCGGGGACAGTCCTTTCCTACGAGCAGTACTTC. Residues: CASSPGTVLSYEQYF.

This clonotype has at least ten counts. CDR3 protein: CASSRLRDRGFQETQYF. CDR3 nucleotide sequence: TGTGCCAGCAGTCGACTTCGGGACAGGGGATTCCAAGAGACCCAGTACTTC. The V call is TRBV6-1, the J call TRBJ2-5; 10 bases fit TRBD1. The germline V gene encodes CDR1 MNHNS and CDR2 SASEGT. The CDR3 extends over 17 amino acids. The V segment lost 5 bases and the J segment 1 base; nucleotides outside the gene matches: 10.

V gene TRBV9 combines with J gene TRBJ1-2; D remains unclear. The V end lost 2 bases, the J end lost 7 bases, and 9 bases lay between the germline ends. Per germline, CDR1 SGDLS and CDR2 YYNGEE. The CDR3 sequence is 12 residues long. The DNA of the CDR3 is TGTGCCAGCAGCGTCGGACTCGGTGGCTACACCTTC. Its protein product is CASSVGLGGYTF.

The chain couples TRBV4-2 to TRBJ1-4, with a tentative D call TRBD1 (6 bases). The V end lost 6 bases, the J end lost 0 bases, and 23 bases lay between the germline ends. Looked up from germline, CDR1 is LGHNA and CDR2 is YNFKEQ. This CDR3 contains 19 residues. This chain's CDR3 is CASSPRTAANRATNEKLFF. The CDR3 DNA sequence: TGTGCCAGCAGTCCAAGGACAGCGGCAAATCGGGCAACTAATGAAAAACTGTTTTTT.

This clonotype was picked up a small number of times. This chain joins TRBV20-1 and TRBJ2-7; possibly TRBD1 or TRBD2 for D (5 bases each). This CDR3 contains 12 residues. V lost 6 bases and J 4 bases, leaving 13 bases between the germline ends. Germline values: CDR1 DFQATT, CDR2 SNEGSKA (reference sequence). CDR3 loop: CSARTGRYEQYF. The CDR3 region has the DNA TGCAGTGCCCGGACGGGGCGATACGAGCAGTACTTC.

The sample holds many counts of this clonotype. This chain uses TRBV7-2 with TRBJ2-7; D ambiguous. Germline CDR1 SGHTA, CDR2 FQGNSA. The CDR3 sequence is 13 residues long. Trimming took 5 bases from V and 2 from J, leaving 10 bases between them. The CDR3 nucleotides are TGTGCCAGCAGCGCCAGGATGACCTACGAGCAGTACTTC. Translation: CASSARMTYEQYF.

V gene TRBV20-1 combines with J gene TRBJ2-7; 8 bases match TRBD1. The CDR3 loop spans 15 amino acids. The germline CDR1 and CDR2 sequences are DFQATT and SNEGSKA (reference sequence). The ends lost 1 base at V and 5 bases at J; junction bases unmatched: 10. CDR3 region: CSARVAGGAEDEQYF. The DNA of the CDR3 is TGCAGTGCTAGAGTTGCAGGGGGCGCAGAAGACGAGCAGTACTTC.

This chain uses TRBV7-9 with TRBJ2-7; D gene ambiguous. Between the trimmed V and J ends, which lost 5 bases and 4 bases, there was a span of 6 bases. CDR3 length: 11 residues. The germline V gene encodes CDR1 SEHNR and CDR2 FQNEAQ (reference sequence). The CDR3 loop is CASSLHYEQYF. The CDR3 region has the DNA TGTGCCAGCAGCCTTCATTACGAGCAGTACTTC.

This clonotype was counted between two and nine times. The chain couples TRBV6-1 to TRBJ2-3, with unresolved D. Germline V gene lookup returns CDR1 MNHNS and CDR2 SASEGT. The CDR3 loop spans 14 amino acids. Trimming stripped 1 base from V and 6 bases from J, with 11 bases between. Written as DNA, the CDR3 is TGTGCCAGCAGTGAAGGGACGTATCTGGATACGCAGTATTTT. It translates to CASSEGTYLDTQYF.

This clonotype appeared a few times. The chain recombines TRBV4-3 with TRBJ2-3; perhaps TRBD2 as D (6 bases). V lost 3 bases and J lost 3, with 19 bases in between. The CDR3 has 17 residues. Germline V gene sequence: CDR1 LGHNA, CDR2 YSLEER. The CDR3 region has the DNA TGCGCCAGCAGCCAGAAAAGCCCAGGGACTCGGACAGATACGCAGTATTTT. Its protein product is CASSQKSPGTRTDTQYF.

The V and J genes are TRBV7-2 and TRBJ2-1; unclear D gene. The CDR3 runs to 14 residues. Germline V gives CDR1 SGHTA, CDR2 FQGNSA. Trimming took off 1 base at V and 3 bases at J, with 7 bases between the two ends. CDR3 nucleotide sequence: TGTGCCAGCAGCTTAGGTGGCTACTACAATGAGCAGTTCTTC. Encoded protein: CASSLGGYYNEQFF. The variable domain in full, with the rest retrieved from reference TRBV7-2 and TRBJ2-1, is GAGVSQSPSNKVTEKGKDVELRCDPISGHTALYWYRQSLGQGLEFLIYFQGNSAPDKSGLPSDRFSAERTGGSVSTLTIQRTQQEDSAVYLCASSLGGYYNEQFFGPGTRLTVL.

V and J are TRBV6-2 or TRBV6-3 and TRBJ2-2; D might be TRBD1 (6 bases). This CDR3 is 16 amino acids long. V lost 6 bases, J lost 3 bases, and 17 bases lay in between. Germline CDR1 reads MNHEY; CDR2 reads SVGEGT. The CDR3 protein is CASRTTGRGYTGELFF. CDR3 nucleotides: TGTGCCAGCAGGACTACAGGGAGAGGGTACACCGGGGAGCTGTTTTTT.

At least ten counts were recorded for this clonotype. This chain connects TRBV11-1 to TRBJ1-5, with no clear D. Germline CDR1 is SGHAT and CDR2 is FQDESV (reference sequence). The CDR3 loop spans 14 amino acids. Trimming shortened V by 1 base and J by 7 bases, and 11 bases separated the two germline ends. CDR3 coding DNA: TGTGCCAGCAGCTTAGGACCCACGGGGCAGCCCCAGCATTTT. Protein product: CASSLGPTGQPQHF.

This clonotype was seen repeatedly, ten times or more. The chain recombines TRBV5-1 with TRBJ2-2; D not certain. The CDR3 is 15 residues long. Germline CDR1 SGHRS, CDR2 YFSETQ. The V end lost 1 base, the J end lost 0 bases, and 7 bases lay between the germline ends. The CDR3: CASSLLDSNTGELFF. As DNA, the CDR3 is TGCGCCAGCAGCTTGCTAGACTCGAACACCGGGGAGCTGTTTTTT. The variable domain in full, completed from reference TRBV5-1 and TRBJ2-2, reads KAGVTQTPRYLIKTRGQQVTLSCSPISGHRSVSWYQQTPGQGLQFLFEYFSETQRNKGNFPGRFSGRQFSNSRSEMNVSTLELGDSALYLCASSLLDSNTGELFFGEGSRLTVL.